The subject of this entry is one TCR beta chain. Relative to the germline gene, one junction end is altered; a read error may explain this. The investigators made TCR beta cDNA from 400 to 550 ng total RNA, using a constant-region primer. What produced the TCR beta libraries was three nested multiplex PCR rounds using slightly modified ARM-PCR. The study ran its first two PCR rounds for approximately 11 cycles each, using TRBV1-TRBV30 forward primers and a C-beta reverse primer. Each CDR3 protein gets one entry after TCRdb re-called the multiplex PCR reads with MiXCR. The top ten clones hold 9.3% of a sample with about 120,000 distinct CDR3 sequences, 50% to 65% of them seen once. The data derive from a study of tumor-infiltrating lymphocytes in primary liver carcinoma. Study-level background: Lesions, classed as T1-T3 N0M0, spanned about 4.2 to 10 cm across.

The source material, roughly 18-31 mg of unsorted bulk tissue, was used to co-extract RNA and DNA. Per the germline V gene, CDR1 is ENHRY and CDR2 is SYGVKD. CDR3 size: 18 residues. The chain carries TRBV10-3 and TRBJ2-7; TRBD2 might be the D (6 bases). This clonotype was obtained from a woman aged 55-70 years with primary liver carcinoma and hepatitis B virus infection. Sequenced: liver tumor tissue from sampling region 1. Subset in this sample: tumor region T1, superior pole. The CDR3 region is CAISDRGQGGSSRCERYF. The CDR3 nucleotides read TGTGCCATCAGTGACAGAGGCCAGGGAGGTTCTAGTCGGTGCGAGCGGTACTTC.